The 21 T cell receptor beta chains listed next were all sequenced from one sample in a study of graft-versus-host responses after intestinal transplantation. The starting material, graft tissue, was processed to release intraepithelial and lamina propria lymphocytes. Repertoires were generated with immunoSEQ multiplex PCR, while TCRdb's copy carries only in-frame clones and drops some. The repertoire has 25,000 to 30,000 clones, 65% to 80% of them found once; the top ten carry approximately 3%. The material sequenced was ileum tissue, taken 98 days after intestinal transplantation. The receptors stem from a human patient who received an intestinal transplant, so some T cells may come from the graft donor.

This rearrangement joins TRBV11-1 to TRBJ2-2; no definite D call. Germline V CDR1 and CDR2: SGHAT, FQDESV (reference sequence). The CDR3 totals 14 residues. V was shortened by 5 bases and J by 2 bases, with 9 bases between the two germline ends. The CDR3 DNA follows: TGTGCCAGCAGCCGAATAGTTAACACCGGGGAGCTGTTTTTT. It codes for CASSRIVNTGELFF.

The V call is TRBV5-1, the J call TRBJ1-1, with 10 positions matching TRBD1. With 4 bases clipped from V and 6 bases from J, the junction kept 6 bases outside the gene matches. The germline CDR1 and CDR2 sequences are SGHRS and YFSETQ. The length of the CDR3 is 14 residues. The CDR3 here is CASSTLTGGAEAFF. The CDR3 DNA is TGCGCCAGCAGCACCTTGACAGGGGGCGCTGAAGCTTTCTTT.

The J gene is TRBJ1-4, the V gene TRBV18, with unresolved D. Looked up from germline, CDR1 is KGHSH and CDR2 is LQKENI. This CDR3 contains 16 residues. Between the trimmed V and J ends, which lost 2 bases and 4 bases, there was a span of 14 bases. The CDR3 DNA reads TGTGCCAGCTCACCAATCGCCCGGACGGGTAATGAAAAACTGTTTTTT. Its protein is CASSPIARTGNEKLFF.

CDR3 in DNA: TGTGCCACCAGCACTGAGACAGCCTATGGCTACACCTTC. It encodes CATSTETAYGYTF. The chain uses TRBV15 and TRBJ1-2, with D possibly TRBD1 on 5 matching bases. The CDR3 contains 13 residues. V shed 4 bases and J shed 4 bases, with 10 bases lying between them. The germline V gene encodes CDR1 LNHNV and CDR2 YYDKDF (reference sequence). Full variable domain (outside the CDR3, taken from reference TRBV15 and TRBJ1-2): DAMVIQNPRYQVTQFGKPVTLSCSQTLNHNVMYWYQQKSSQAPKLLFHYYDKDFNNEADTPDNFQSRRPNTSFCFLDIRSPGLGDTAMYLCATSTETAYGYTFGSGTRLTVV.

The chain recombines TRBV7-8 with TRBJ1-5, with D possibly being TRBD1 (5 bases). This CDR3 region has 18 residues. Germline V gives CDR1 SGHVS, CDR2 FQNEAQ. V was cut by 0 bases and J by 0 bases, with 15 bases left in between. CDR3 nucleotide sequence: TGTGCCAGCAGCTTAGCGGGAATGGGGCGGTATAGCAATCAGCCCCAGCATTTT. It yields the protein CASSLAGMGRYSNQPQHF.

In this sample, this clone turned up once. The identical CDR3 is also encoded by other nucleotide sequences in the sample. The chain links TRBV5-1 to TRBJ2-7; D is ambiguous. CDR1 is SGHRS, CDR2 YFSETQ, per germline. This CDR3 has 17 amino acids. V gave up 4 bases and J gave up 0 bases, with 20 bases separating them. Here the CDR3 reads CASSRTNEARVSYEQYF. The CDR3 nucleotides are TGCGCCAGCAGCCGAACCAATGAGGCTAGAGTCTCCTACGAGCAGTACTTC. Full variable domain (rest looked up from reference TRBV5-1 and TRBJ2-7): KAGVTQTPRYLIKTRGQQVTLSCSPISGHRSVSWYQQTPGQGLQFLFEYFSETQRNKGNFPGRFSGRQFSNSRSEMNVSTLELGDSALYLCASSRTNEARVSYEQYFGPGTRLTVT.

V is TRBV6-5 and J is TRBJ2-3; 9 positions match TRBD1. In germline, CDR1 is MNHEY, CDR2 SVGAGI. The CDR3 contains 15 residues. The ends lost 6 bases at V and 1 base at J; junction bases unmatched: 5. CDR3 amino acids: CASRQGAFRTDTQYF. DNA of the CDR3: TGTGCCAGCAGACAGGGGGCTTTCCGCACAGATACGCAGTATTTT.

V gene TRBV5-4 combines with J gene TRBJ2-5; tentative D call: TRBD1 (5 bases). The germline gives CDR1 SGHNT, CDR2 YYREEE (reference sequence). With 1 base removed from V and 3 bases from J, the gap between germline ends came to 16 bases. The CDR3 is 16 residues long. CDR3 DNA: TGTGCCAGCAGCTTGAATCCCCCAGGGTTGGAAGAGACCCAGTACTTC. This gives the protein CASSLNPPGLEETQYF. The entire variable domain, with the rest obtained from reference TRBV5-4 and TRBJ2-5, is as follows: ETGVTQSPTHLIKTRGQQVTLRCSSQSGHNTVSWYQQALGQGPQFIFQYYREEENGRGNFPPRFSGLQFPNYSSELNVNALELDDSALYLCASSLNPPGLEETQYFGPGTRLLVL.

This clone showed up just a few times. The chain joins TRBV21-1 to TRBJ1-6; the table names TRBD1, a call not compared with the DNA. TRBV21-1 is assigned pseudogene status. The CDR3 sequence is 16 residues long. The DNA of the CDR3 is TGTGCCAGCACCACCCCTCGGACAGGTTACAATTCACCCCTCCACTTT. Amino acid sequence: CASTTPRTGYNSPLHF.

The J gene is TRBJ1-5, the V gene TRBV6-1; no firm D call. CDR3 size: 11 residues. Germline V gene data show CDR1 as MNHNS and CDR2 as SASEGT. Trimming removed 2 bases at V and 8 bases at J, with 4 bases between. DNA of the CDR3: TGTGCCAGCAGTGAAATGGAGCCCCAGCATTTT. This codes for CASSEMEPQHF.

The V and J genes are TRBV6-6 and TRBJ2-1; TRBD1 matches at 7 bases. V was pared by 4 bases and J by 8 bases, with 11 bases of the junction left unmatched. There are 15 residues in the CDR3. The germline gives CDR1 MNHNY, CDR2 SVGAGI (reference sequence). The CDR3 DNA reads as TGTGCCAGCAGTTCCCGGGGTAAAGGGGGCGATGAGCAGTTCTTC. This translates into CASSSRGKGGDEQFF.

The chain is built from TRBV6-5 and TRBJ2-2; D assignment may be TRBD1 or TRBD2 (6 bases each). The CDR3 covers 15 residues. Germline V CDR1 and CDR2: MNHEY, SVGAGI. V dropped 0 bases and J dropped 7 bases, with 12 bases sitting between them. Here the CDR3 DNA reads TGTGCCAGCAGTTACTCAGGGGGGCCCGGCGGGGAGCTGTTTTTT. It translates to CASSYSGGPGGELFF.

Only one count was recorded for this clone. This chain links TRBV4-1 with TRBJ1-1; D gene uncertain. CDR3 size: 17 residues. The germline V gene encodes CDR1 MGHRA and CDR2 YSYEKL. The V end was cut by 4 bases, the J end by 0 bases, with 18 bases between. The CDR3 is CASSPGRFGLMNTEAFF. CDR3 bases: TGCGCCAGCAGCCCCGGCAGGTTCGGGCTGATGAACACTGAAGCTTTCTTT.

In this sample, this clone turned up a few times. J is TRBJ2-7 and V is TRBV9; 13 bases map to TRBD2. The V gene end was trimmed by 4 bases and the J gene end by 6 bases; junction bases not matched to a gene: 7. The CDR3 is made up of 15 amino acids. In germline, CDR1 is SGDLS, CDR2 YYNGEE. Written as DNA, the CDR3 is TGTGCCAGCAGCCCGCCACTAGCGGGGGGGCGCGAGCAGTACTTC. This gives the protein CASSPPLAGGREQYF.

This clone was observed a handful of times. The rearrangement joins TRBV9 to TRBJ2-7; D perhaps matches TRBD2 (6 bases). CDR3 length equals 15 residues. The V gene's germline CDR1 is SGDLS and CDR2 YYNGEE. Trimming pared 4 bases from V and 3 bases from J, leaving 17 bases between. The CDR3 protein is CASSLEGGAYYEQYF. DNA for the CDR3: TGTGCCAGCAGCCTAGAGGGAGGCGCCTACTACGAGCAGTACTTC.

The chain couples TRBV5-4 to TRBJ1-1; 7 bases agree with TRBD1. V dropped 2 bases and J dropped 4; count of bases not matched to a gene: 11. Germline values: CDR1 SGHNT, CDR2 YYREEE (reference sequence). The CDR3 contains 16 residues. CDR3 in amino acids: CASSLKSTGVSTEAFF. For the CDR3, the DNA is TGTGCCAGCAGCTTAAAGTCCACAGGGGTTAGCACTGAAGCTTTCTTT.

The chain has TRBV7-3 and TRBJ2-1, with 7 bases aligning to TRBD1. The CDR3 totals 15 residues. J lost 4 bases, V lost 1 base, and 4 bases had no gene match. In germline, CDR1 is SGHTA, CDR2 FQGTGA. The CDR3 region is CASSLRSGGYNEQFF. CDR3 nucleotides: TGTGCCAGCAGCTTAAGATCAGGGGGATACAATGAGCAGTTCTTC. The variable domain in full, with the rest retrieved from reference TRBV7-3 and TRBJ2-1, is GAGVSQTPSNKVTEKGKYVELRCDPISGHTALYWYRQSLGQGPEFLIYFQGTGAADDSGLPNDRFFAVRPEGSVSTLKIQRTERGDSAVYLCASSLRSGGYNEQFFGPGTRLTVL.

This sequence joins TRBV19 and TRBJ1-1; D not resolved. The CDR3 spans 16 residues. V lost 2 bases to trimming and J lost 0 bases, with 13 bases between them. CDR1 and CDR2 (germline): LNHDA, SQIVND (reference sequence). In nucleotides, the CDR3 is TGTGCCAGTAGTATAACCGAGCTTCCGATGAACACTGAAGCTTTCTTT. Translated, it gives CASSITELPMNTEAFF. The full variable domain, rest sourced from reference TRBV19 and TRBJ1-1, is DGGITQSPKYLFRKEGQNVTLSCEQNLNHDAMYWYRQDPGQGLRLIYYSQIVNDFQKGDIAEGYSVSREKKESFPLTVTSAQKNPTAFYLCASSITELPMNTEAFFGQGTRLTVV.

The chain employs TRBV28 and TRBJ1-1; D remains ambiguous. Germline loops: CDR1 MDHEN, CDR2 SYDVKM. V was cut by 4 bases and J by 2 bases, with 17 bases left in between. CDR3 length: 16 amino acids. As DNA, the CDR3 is TGTGCCAGCAGTTCGGGCCTTGGCCTTTACAACACTGAAGCTTTCTTT. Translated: CASSSGLGLYNTEAFF.

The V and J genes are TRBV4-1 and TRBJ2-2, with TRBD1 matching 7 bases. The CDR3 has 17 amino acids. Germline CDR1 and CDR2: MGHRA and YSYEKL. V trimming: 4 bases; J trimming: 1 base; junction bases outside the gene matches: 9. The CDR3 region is CASSRAPPGGNTGELFF. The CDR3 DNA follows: TGCGCCAGCAGCCGCGCCCCGCCAGGGGGGAACACCGGGGAGCTGTTTTTT.

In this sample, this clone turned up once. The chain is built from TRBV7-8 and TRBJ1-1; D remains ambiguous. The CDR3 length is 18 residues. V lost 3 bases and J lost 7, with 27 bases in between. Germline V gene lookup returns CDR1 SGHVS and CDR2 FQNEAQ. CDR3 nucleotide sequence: TGTGCCAGCAGCTTCCCCGGGTCTAGGGTTGGTCGGCCGATTGAAGCTTTCTTT. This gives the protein CASSFPGSRVGRPIEAFF.